These 18 T cell receptor beta chains were sequenced from one sample in a study of CD4 T cells in relation to SARS-CoV-2 and coronaviruses. The unexposed donors gave CD4+ T cells in 2011-2018, prior to COVID-19. CD4+ T cells were isolated from the cells after 10 days of culture. Using immunoSEQ multiplex PCR, the repertoire was profiled, and TCRdb retains in-frame clones only, with some absent. The sample lists roughly 20,000 clones, less than 70% occurring once. No antigen is known for these receptors. Sequenced sample: CD4+ T cells from PBMCs, cultured in vitro. The receptor source for this set is a human donor in good health.

This chain joins TRBV5-1 and TRBJ1-4; D might be TRBD1 (6 bases). From germline, CDR1 is SGHRS and CDR2 YFSETQ. The CDR3 has 14 residues. V lost 3 bases to trimming and J lost 7 bases, with 13 bases between them. DNA of the CDR3: TGCGCCAGCAGCTCAGGACAGCTTAGTGAAAAACTGTTTTTT. Its translation: CASSSGQLSEKLFF. The full variable domain, rest sourced from reference TRBV5-1 and TRBJ1-4, is KAGVTQTPRYLIKTRGQQVTLSCSPISGHRSVSWYQQTPGQGLQFLFEYFSETQRNKGNFPGRFSGRQFSNSRSEMNVSTLELGDSALYLCASSSGQLSEKLFFGSGTQLSVL.

The rearrangement joins TRBV12-3 or TRBV12-4 to TRBJ2-1; D is unclear. CDR3 length: 12 residues. Trimming pared 3 bases from V and 7 bases from J, leaving 7 bases between. In DNA form, the CDR3 reads TGTGCCAGCAGTTTTAGTGGGAATGAGCAGTTCTTC. Translated: CASSFSGNEQFF.

This clone was picked up one time. J is TRBJ2-5 and V is TRBV18; D unclear. CDR3 length: 12 residues. From germline, CDR1 is KGHSH and CDR2 LQKENI. The germline V and J ends were trimmed by 3 bases and 5 bases, with 7 bases remaining between them. The CDR3 nucleotides read TGTGCCAGCTCACCGTTACCTGAGACCCAGTACTTC. Its protein is CASSPLPETQYF. Full variable domain (rest looked up from reference TRBV18 and TRBJ2-5): NAGVMQNPRHLVRRRGQEARLRCSPMKGHSHVYWYRQLPEEGLKFMVYLQKENIIDESGMPKERFSAEFPKEGPSILRIQQVVRGDSAAYFCASSPLPETQYFGPGTRLLVL.

V usage is TRBV18 and J usage is TRBJ2-1, with TRBD2 identical over 10 bases. V shed 1 base and J 8 bases; nucleotides not matched to a gene: 5. This CDR3 has 15 residues. CDR1 and CDR2 from the germline V gene are KGHSH and LQKENI. In DNA, the CDR3 is TGTGCCAGCTCACCACAGTCTAGCGGGAGCCATGAGCAGTTCTTC. Its translation is CASSPQSSGSHEQFF.

This clone has only a few counts. The chain is built from TRBV5-1 and TRBJ2-3, with 9 bases identical to TRBD2. The V gene's germline CDR1 is SGHRS and CDR2 YFSETQ. CDR3 length: 16 amino acids. The trim removed 2 bases at V and 4 bases at J, leaving 8 bases unmatched. Here the CDR3 reads CASSFAAGGLADTQYF. The DNA of the CDR3 is TGCGCCAGCAGCTTCGCGGCGGGGGGGCTCGCAGATACGCAGTATTTT.

The chain combines TRBV5-1 with TRBJ1-6, with a possible D match to TRBD1 (6 bases). The ends were cut back, 0 bases at V and 6 bases at J, with 10 bases in the middle. Germline V gives CDR1 SGHRS, CDR2 YFSETQ. This CDR3 spans 15 amino acids. The CDR3 nucleotides are TGCGCCAGCAGCTTGGCAGGGGCGGTTAATTCACCCCTCCACTTT. This translates into CASSLAGAVNSPLHF. The complete variable domain, with remaining parts taken from reference TRBV5-1 and TRBJ1-6, reads KAGVTQTPRYLIKTRGQQVTLSCSPISGHRSVSWYQQTPGQGLQFLFEYFSETQRNKGNFPGRFSGRQFSNSRSEMNVSTLELGDSALYLCASSLAGAVNSPLHFGNGTRLTVT.

The chain couples TRBV7-2 to TRBJ2-5; weak D call: TRBD2 (5 bases). The CDR3 extends over 13 amino acids. Germline assignment: CDR1 SGHTA and CDR2 FQGNSA. V lost 2 bases and J lost 2, with 6 bases in between. CDR3 loop: CASSLQRQETQYF. The CDR3 DNA sequence: TGTGCCAGCAGCTTACAGCGGCAAGAGACCCAGTACTTC. Together with reference TRBV7-2 and TRBJ2-5, the CDR3 gives the full variable domain: GAGVSQSPSNKVTEKGKDVELRCDPISGHTALYWYRQSLGQGLEFLIYFQGNSAPDKSGLPSDRFSAERTGGSVSTLTIQRTQQEDSAVYLCASSLQRQETQYFGPGTRLLVL.

This chain links TRBV19 with TRBJ1-2; 10 positions agree with TRBD1. After removal of 5 bases from V and 5 bases from J, the junction contained 5 bases not matched to a gene. Germline V gives CDR1 LNHDA, CDR2 SQIVND (reference sequence). The CDR3 consists of 14 residues. The CDR3 protein is CASSSGTGVYGYTF. The CDR3 DNA follows: TGTGCCAGTAGTTCGGGGACAGGGGTATATGGCTACACCTTC.

The V and J genes are TRBV4-3 and TRBJ1-2; D remains ambiguous. Germline V gene data show CDR1 as LGHNA and CDR2 as YSLEER. The V end lost 3 bases, the J end lost 4 bases, and 12 bases lay between the germline ends. The CDR3 runs 14 residues. This CDR3 is CASSHPRGSYGYTF. In nucleotides, the CDR3 is TGCGCCAGCAGCCACCCCCGAGGGAGCTATGGCTACACCTTC.

This chain connects TRBV5-6 to TRBJ2-5; D uncertain. Trimming pared 4 bases from V and 5 bases from J, leaving 6 bases between. The CDR3 consists of 11 residues. CDR1 SGHDT and CDR2 YYEEEE come from the germline V gene. CDR3 loop: CASSKSETQYF. The CDR3 DNA follows: TGTGCCAGCAGCAAATCTGAGACCCAGTACTTC.

J is TRBJ2-7 and V is TRBV9; TRBD1 aligns across 10 bases. In germline, CDR1 is SGDLS, CDR2 YYNGEE. The CDR3 is 17 residues long. Losses at the gene ends were 2 bases for V and 7 bases for J; bases not matched to a gene: 15. CDR3 in amino acids: CASSVTGGDTSPGEQYF. The CDR3 bases are TGTGCCAGCAGCGTGACAGGGGGCGATACCTCCCCGGGGGAGCAGTACTTC.

V and J are TRBV7-9 and TRBJ2-1, with TRBD2 identical over 7 bases. CDR1 SEHNR and CDR2 FQNEAQ come from the germline V gene (reference sequence). V dropped 2 bases and J dropped 7; count of bases not matched to a gene: 5. The CDR3 sequence is 14 residues long. DNA for the CDR3: TGTGCCAGCAGCTTATCCCGGGGGGTGAATGAGCAGTTCTTC. Translation gives CASSLSRGVNEQFF.

J is TRBJ2-7 and V is TRBV18; no firm D call. The CDR3 sequence is 13 residues long. Trimming left V 0 bases short and J 3 bases short, with 6 bases between. Looked up from germline, CDR1 is KGHSH and CDR2 is LQKENI. The CDR3 DNA sequence: TGTGCCAGCTCACCACCGTCGGTCTACGAGCAGTACTTC. This codes for CASSPPSVYEQYF.

The chain carries TRBV5-1 and TRBJ2-1; D remains unclear. The CDR3 is 12 residues long. Between the trimmed V and J ends, which lost 0 bases and 10 bases, there was a span of 8 bases. Germline CDR1 SGHRS, CDR2 YFSETQ. CDR3 bases: TGCGCCAGCAGCTTGGGTCCCGGGGAGCAGTTCTTC. Amino acids: CASSLGPGEQFF. Combining the CDR3 with reference TRBV5-1 and TRBJ2-1 gives the whole variable domain KAGVTQTPRYLIKTRGQQVTLSCSPISGHRSVSWYQQTPGQGLQFLFEYFSETQRNKGNFPGRFSGRQFSNSRSEMNVSTLELGDSALYLCASSLGPGEQFFGPGTRLTVL.

The chain is built from TRBV7-2 and TRBJ1-1; 9 bases fit TRBD1. The V and J ends lost 3 bases and 4 bases, in that order; junction bases with no gene match: 3. Germline V lookup: CDR1 SGHTA, CDR2 FQGNSA. CDR3 size: 14 residues. Here the CDR3 DNA reads TGTGCCAGCAGCTTGACAGGGGGGACCACTGAAGCTTTCTTT. Its translation: CASSLTGGTTEAFF. The variable domain in full, completed from reference TRBV7-2 and TRBJ1-1, reads GAGVSQSPSNKVTEKGKDVELRCDPISGHTALYWYRQSLGQGLEFLIYFQGNSAPDKSGLPSDRFSAERTGGSVSTLTIQRTQQEDSAVYLCASSLTGGTTEAFFGQGTRLTVV.

The rearrangement uses TRBV4-3 and TRBJ2-4; D call uncertain. Trimming cost V 1 base and J 0 bases, with 10 bases left between them. Looked up from germline, CDR1 is LGHNA and CDR2 is YSLEER. The CDR3 is made up of 16 amino acids. As DNA, the CDR3 is TGCGCCAGCAGCCAAGGCGGAATTCTAGCCAAAAACATTCAGTACTTC. Encoded protein: CASSQGGILAKNIQYF.

The rearrangement joins TRBV11-3 to TRBJ2-1; 8 bases match TRBD2. The CDR3 is made up of 17 amino acids. Germline CDR1 is SGHNT and CDR2 is YENEEA. V shed 1 base and J 5 bases; nucleotides not matched to a gene: 10. Here the CDR3 reads CASSLGGLVGWDNEQFF. Written as DNA, the CDR3 is TGTGCCAGCAGCTTAGGGGGACTAGTCGGGTGGGACAATGAGCAGTTCTTC.

This clone appeared a few times. The chain has TRBV5-1 and TRBJ2-1; 10 bases are a match to TRBD2. CDR3 size: 15 residues. Germline V gene sequence: CDR1 SGHRS, CDR2 YFSETQ. V lost 2 bases to trimming and J lost 5 bases; unmatched junction nucleotides: 4. The CDR3 coding sequence is TGCGCCAGCAGCTTTGAACTAGCGGGGAACAATGAGCAGTTCTTC. Translating gives CASSFELAGNNEQFF.